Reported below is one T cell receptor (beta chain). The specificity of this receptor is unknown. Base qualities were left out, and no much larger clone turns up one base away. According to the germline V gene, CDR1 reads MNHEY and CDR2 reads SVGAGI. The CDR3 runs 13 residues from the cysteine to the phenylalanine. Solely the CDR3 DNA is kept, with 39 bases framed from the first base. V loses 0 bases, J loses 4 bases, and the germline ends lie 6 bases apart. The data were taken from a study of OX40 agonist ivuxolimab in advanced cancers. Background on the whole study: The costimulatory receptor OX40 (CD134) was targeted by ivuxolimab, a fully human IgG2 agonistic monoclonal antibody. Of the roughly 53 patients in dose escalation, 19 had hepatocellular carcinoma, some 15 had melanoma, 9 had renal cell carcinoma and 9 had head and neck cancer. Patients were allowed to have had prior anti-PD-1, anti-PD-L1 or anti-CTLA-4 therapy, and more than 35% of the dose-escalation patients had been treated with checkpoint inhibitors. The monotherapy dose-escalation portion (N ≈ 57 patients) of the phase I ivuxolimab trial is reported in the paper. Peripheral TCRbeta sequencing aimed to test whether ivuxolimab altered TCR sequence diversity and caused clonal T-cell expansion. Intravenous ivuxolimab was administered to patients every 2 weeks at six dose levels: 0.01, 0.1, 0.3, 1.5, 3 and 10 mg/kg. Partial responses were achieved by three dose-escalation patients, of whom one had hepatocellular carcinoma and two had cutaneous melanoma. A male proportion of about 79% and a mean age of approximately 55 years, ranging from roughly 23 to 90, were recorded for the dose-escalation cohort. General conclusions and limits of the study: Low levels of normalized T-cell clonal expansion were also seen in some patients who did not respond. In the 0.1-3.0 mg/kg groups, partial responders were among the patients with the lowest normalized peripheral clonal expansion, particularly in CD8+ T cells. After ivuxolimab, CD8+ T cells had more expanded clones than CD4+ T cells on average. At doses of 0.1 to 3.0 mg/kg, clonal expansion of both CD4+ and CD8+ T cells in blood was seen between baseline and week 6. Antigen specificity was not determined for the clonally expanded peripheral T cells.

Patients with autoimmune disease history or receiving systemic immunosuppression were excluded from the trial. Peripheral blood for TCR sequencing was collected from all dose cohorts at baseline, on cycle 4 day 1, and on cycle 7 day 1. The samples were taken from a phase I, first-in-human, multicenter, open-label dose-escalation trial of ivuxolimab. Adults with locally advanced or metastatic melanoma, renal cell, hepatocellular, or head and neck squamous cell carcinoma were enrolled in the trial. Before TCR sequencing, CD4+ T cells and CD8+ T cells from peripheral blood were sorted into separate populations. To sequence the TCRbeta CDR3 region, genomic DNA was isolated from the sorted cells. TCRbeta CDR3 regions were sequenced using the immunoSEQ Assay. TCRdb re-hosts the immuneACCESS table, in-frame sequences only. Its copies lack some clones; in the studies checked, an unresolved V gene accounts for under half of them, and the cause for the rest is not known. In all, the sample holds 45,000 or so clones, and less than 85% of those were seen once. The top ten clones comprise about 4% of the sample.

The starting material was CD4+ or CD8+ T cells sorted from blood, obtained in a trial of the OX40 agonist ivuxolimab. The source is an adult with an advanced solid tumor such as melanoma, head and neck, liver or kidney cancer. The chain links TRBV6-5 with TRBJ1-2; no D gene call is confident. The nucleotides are TGTGCCAGCAGTTACTCGGGGAGCTATGGCTACACCTTC. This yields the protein CASSYSGSYGYTF.